The T cell receptor beta chain described here comes from a study of PD-L1 blockade in urothelial cancer. Time point specified: peripheral blood 6 weeks after treatment start. Assay used: immunoSEQ multiplex PCR; TCRdb lists only in-frame clones, some missing. Of just under 45,000 clones in the sample, roughly 85% are singletons; the top ten hold roughly 16%. Sequenced here: PBMCs, sampled around atezolizumab (anti-PD-L1) treatment. The clonotype comes from a man in his sixties with urothelial cancer.

Written as DNA, the CDR3 is TGTGCCAGCAGTGTTGGCGGGAGAAACATTCAGTACTTC. Translated, it gives CASSVGGRNIQYF. V is TRBV6-1 and J is TRBJ2-4, with 7 bases lining up with TRBD2. Germline V lookup: CDR1 MNHNS, CDR2 SASEGT. After removal of 4 bases from V and 6 bases from J, the junction contained 3 bases not matched to a gene. CDR3 length equals 13 residues.